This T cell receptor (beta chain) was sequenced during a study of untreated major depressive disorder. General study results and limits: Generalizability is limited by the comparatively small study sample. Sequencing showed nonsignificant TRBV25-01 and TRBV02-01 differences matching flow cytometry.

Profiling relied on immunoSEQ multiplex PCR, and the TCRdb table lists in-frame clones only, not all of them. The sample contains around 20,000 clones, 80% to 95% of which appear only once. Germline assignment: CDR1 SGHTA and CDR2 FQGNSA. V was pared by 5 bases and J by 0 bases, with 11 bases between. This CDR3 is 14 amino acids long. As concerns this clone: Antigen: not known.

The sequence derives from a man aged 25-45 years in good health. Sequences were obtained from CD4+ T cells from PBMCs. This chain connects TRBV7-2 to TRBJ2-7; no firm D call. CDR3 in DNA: TGTGCCAGCAGCCAAGACCCTAGCTCCTACGAGCAGTACTTC. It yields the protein CASSQDPSSYEQYF. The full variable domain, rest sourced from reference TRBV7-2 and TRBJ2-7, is GAGVSQSPSNKVTEKGKDVELRCDPISGHTALYWYRQSLGQGLEFLIYFQGNSAPDKSGLPSDRFSAERTGGSVSTLTIQRTQQEDSAVYLCASSQDPSSYEQYFGPGTRLTVT.